The clone carrying this T cell receptor beta chain was detected once. Measured with immunoSEQ multiplex PCR; TCRdb has only the in-frame clones, and not every one. The sample includes about 25,000 clones, 65% to 90% of them seen just once. These data originate in a study of blood T cell repertoires in COVID-19. The wider study: Italy, Spain and the United States were the sources of the convalescent and acute COVID-19 samples. Sample material is recorded as cDNA or gDNA derived from T cells, B-cell-depleted T cells, or PBMCs.

Germline V gene data show CDR1 as SGHDT and CDR2 as YYEEEE. The V and J ends lost 4 bases and 1 base respectively, with 12 bases between them. The CDR3 has 15 residues. The sample consisted of peripheral blood. The TCR comes from a woman aged 80 or older with acute or convalescent COVID-19. This chain uses TRBV5-6 with TRBJ2-1, with D maybe TRBD2 (5 bases). The CDR3: CASSQDWRSYNEQFF. The CDR3 DNA follows: TGTGCCAGCAGCCAGGACTGGCGGTCCTACAATGAGCAGTTCTTC.